The subject of this entry is one T cell receptor beta chain. Its target is not known. These data are taken from a study of T cell repertoires in cytomegalovirus infection. For the study at large: Well-studied HLA-B-restricted CMV epitopes were used in the study alongside recently identified HLA-C-restricted ones. The public TCR beta signatures pointed to both CMV infection and matching HLA type.

Looked up from germline, CDR1 is MNHEY and CDR2 is SVGEGT. Trimming shortened V by 0 bases and J by 4 bases, and 15 bases separated the two germline ends. CDR3 length: 17 residues. TCRdb processed the reads anew with MiXCR; each CDR3 protein has one entry. This table has 700,000 to 950,000 distinct CDR3 sequences, approximately 32% appearing once. The sample in question was cultured CD8+ T cells from PBMCs, obtained from culture after CMV antigen stimulation. The clonotype was recovered from a human donor in good health (CMV status not recorded). Some clones in this sample may be carry-over from other donors' samples. V is TRBV6-2 or TRBV6-3 and J is TRBJ2-2; D possibly corresponds to TRBD1 (6 bases). This CDR3 is CASSYSRSGGITGELFF. CDR3 sequence (DNA): TGTGCCAGCAGTTACTCTCGTTCTGGGGGCATCACCGGGGAGCTGTTTTTT.